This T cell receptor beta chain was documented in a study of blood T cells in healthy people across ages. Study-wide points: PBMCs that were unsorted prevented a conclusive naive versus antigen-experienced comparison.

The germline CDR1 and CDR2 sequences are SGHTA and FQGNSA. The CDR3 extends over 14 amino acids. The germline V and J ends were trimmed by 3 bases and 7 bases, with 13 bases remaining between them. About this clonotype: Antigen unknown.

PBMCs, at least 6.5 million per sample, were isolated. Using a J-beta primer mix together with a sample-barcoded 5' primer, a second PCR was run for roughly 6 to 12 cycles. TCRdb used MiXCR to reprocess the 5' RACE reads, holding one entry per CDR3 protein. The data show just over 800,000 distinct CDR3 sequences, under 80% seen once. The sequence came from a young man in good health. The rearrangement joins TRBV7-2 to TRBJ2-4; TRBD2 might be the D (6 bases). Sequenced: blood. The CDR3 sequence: CASSLGLHGNIQYF. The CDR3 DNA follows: TGTGCCAGCAGCTTGGGACTGCACGGGAACATTCAGTACTTC.